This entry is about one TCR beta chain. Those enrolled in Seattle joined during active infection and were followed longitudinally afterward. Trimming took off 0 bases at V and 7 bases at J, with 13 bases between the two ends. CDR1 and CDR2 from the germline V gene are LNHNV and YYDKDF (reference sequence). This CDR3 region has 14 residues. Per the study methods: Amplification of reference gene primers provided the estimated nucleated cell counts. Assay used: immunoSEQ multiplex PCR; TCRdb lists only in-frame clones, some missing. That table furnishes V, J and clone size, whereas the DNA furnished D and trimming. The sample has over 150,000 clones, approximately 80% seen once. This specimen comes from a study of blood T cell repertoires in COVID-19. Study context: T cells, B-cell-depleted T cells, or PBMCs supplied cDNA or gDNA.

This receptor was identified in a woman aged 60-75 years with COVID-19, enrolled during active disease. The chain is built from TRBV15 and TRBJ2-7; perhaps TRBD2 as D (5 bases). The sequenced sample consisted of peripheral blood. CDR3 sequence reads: CATSRDTATGEQYF. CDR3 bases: TGTGCCACCAGCAGAGATACGGCCACGGGGGAGCAGTACTTC.